These 31 T cell receptor beta chains were sequenced from one sample in a study of blood T cell repertoires in COVID-19. This table comes from immunoSEQ multiplex PCR, and its TCRdb copy is limited to in-frame clones, with some not included. The sample yields approximately 50,000 clones, over 80% seen once. What was sequenced was peripheral blood. These receptors originate from a human donor in a cohort sampled during active COVID-19.

The chain has TRBV4-1 and TRBJ2-5; 7 bases align to TRBD1. V gave up 0 bases and J gave up 1 base; unmatched junction bases: 2. Germline V gives CDR1 MGHRA, CDR2 YSYEKL. This CDR3 spans 15 amino acids. The CDR3 DNA sequence: TGCGCCAGCAGCCAAGATAGGGGGCGCCAAGAGACCCAGTACTTC. As protein: CASSQDRGRQETQYF.

This chain connects TRBV18 to TRBJ2-5; 9 bases are shared with TRBD2. Germline values: CDR1 KGHSH, CDR2 LQKENI. J lost 2 bases, V lost 3 bases, and 10 bases had no gene match. The CDR3 totals 17 residues. CDR3 bases: TGTGCCAGCTCACCCGTTAGCGGGAGTGGGTGGCAAGAGACCCAGTACTTC. It is translated as CASSPVSGSGWQETQYF.

The chain uses TRBV5-6 and TRBJ2-1; a possible D gene is TRBD1 (6 bases). There are 13 residues in the CDR3. The germline V and J ends were trimmed by 1 base and 13 bases, with 15 bases remaining between them. CDR1 is SGHDT and CDR2 is YYEEEE in the germline V gene. The CDR3 here is CASSLSGAGDQFF. CDR3 nucleotide sequence: TGTGCCAGCAGCTTGAGTGGAGCAGGGGATCAGTTCTTC.

The J gene is TRBJ2-7, the V gene TRBV3-1 (or the pseudogene TRBV3-2); D perhaps matches TRBD1 (5 bases). Germline loops: CDR1 LGHDT, CDR2 YNNKEL (reference sequence). CDR3 size: 14 residues. V was pared by 1 base and J by 2 bases, with 9 bases between. The CDR3 DNA sequence: TGTGCCAGCAGCCAAGGCAGGGTTCCCTACGAGCAGTACTTC. Translated, it gives CASSQGRVPYEQYF.

Concerning this clone: A junction boundary mismatches the germline segment, possibly from a read error. The V and J genes are TRBV2 and TRBJ1-2, with D possibly matching TRBD1 (6 bases). Germline-derived CDR1 and CDR2 are SNHLY and FYNNEI. CDR3 length: 14 amino acids. The CDR3 reads CASSEDRSNYGYTF. The CDR3 nucleotides read TGTGCCAGCAGCGAAGACAGGAGTAACTATGGCTACACCTTC.

This chain links TRBV6-5 with TRBJ2-7; 9 bases align to TRBD2. V shed 7 bases and J 2 bases; nucleotides not matched to a gene: 6. CDR3 length: 14 residues. The germline gives CDR1 MNHEY, CDR2 SVGAGI. The CDR3 region is CASIGTSRTYEQYF. The CDR3 DNA follows: TGTGCCAGCATTGGGACTAGCCGAACCTACGAGCAGTACTTC.

This clone turned up a few times. The chain links TRBV4-1 to TRBJ1-5, with 7 positions matching TRBD1. This CDR3 has 13 amino acids. CDR1 is MGHRA and CDR2 is YSYEKL in the germline V gene. After removal of 3 bases from V and 7 bases from J, the junction contained 3 bases not matched to a gene. The CDR3 coding sequence is TGCGCCAGCAGCCAGGACAGGAACCAGCCCCAGCATTTT. Translation: CASSQDRNQPQHF.

The rearrangement links TRBV28 to TRBJ2-5; the D gene is possibly TRBD2 (6 bases). This CDR3 spans 14 amino acids. Germline V gene data show CDR1 as MDHEN and CDR2 as SYDVKM. Between the trimmed V and J ends, which lost 2 bases and 1 base, there was a span of 8 bases. The CDR3: CASSLAGTQETQYF. The CDR3 DNA sequence: TGTGCCAGCAGTTTAGCGGGAACCCAAGAGACCCAGTACTTC. The full variable domain, rest sourced from reference TRBV28 and TRBJ2-5, is DVKVTQSSRYLVKRTGEKVFLECVQDMDHENMFWYRQDPGLGLRLIYFSYDVKMKEKGDIPEGYSVSREKKERFSLILESASTNQTSMYLCASSLAGTQETQYFGPGTRLLVL.

The chain joins TRBV28 to TRBJ2-1; the D gene is possibly TRBD2 (5 bases). The CDR3 has 13 amino acids. Trimming removed 8 bases at V and 8 bases at J, with 16 bases between. Germline lookup yields CDR1 MDHEN and CDR2 SYDVKM. CDR3: CASRAEAGDEQFF. DNA of the CDR3: TGTGCCAGCCGGGCGGAGGCGGGTGATGAGCAGTTCTTC.

The J gene is TRBJ1-5, the V gene TRBV6-2 or TRBV6-3; 11 bases are shared with TRBD1. V was clipped by 2 bases and J by 6 bases; unmatched bases: 6. The germline V gene encodes CDR1 MNHEY and CDR2 SVGEGT. This CDR3 contains 16 residues. CDR3 DNA sequence: TGTGCCAGCAGTTACGGGTGGACAGGGGGCGTTCAGCCCCAGCATTTT. This encodes CASSYGWTGGVQPQHF.

The V call is TRBV9, the J call TRBJ2-5; D perhaps matches TRBD2 (5 bases). CDR1 SGDLS and CDR2 YYNGEE come from the germline V gene. The CDR3 is made up of 15 amino acids. Trimming took 4 bases from V and 1 from J, leaving 14 bases between them. The CDR3: CASSPTSLVQETQYF. The CDR3 nucleotides read TGTGCCAGCAGCCCCACCTCACTAGTCCAAGAGACCCAGTACTTC.

The V call is TRBV30, the J call TRBJ1-2, with D possibly matching TRBD1 (6 bases). Per the germline V gene, CDR1 is GTSNPN and CDR2 is SVGIG (reference sequence). V gave up 0 bases and J gave up 8 bases, with 19 bases separating them. The CDR3 totals 15 residues. This CDR3 reads CAWSVRGTGKNGYTF. In nucleotides, the CDR3 is TGTGCCTGGAGTGTACGAGGCACAGGGAAGAACGGCTACACCTTC.

The V call is TRBV28, the J call TRBJ2-3; TRBD2 is a possible D gene (5 bases). The CDR3 totals 15 residues. V was cut by 2 bases and J by 4 bases, with 13 bases left in between. Germline V lookup: CDR1 MDHEN, CDR2 SYDVKM. The chain's CDR3 is CASSLPGGGPDTQYF. In DNA form, the CDR3 reads TGTGCCAGCAGTTTACCTGGAGGAGGCCCAGATACGCAGTATTTT. Full variable domain (outside the CDR3, taken from reference TRBV28 and TRBJ2-3): DVKVTQSSRYLVKRTGEKVFLECVQDMDHENMFWYRQDPGLGLRLIYFSYDVKMKEKGDIPEGYSVSREKKERFSLILESASTNQTSMYLCASSLPGGGPDTQYFGPGTRLTVL.

The sample holds a few counts of this clone. The chain has TRBV2 and TRBJ1-4; 7 nucleotides line up with TRBD1. The CDR3 extends over 12 amino acids. Trimming cost V 6 bases and J 8 bases; bases outside gene matches: 3. Germline assignment: CDR1 SNHLY and CDR2 FYNNEI. The DNA for the CDR3 is TGTGCCAGCAGGACAGGGAGGGAAAAACTGTTTTTT. Translating gives CASRTGREKLFF.

This chain connects TRBV5-1 to TRBJ1-5; maybe TRBD1 (6 bases). V was trimmed by 4 bases and J by 8 bases, leaving 13 bases between them. Germline V gene sequence: CDR1 SGHRS, CDR2 YFSETQ. This CDR3 has 13 amino acids. The CDR3 bases are TGCGCCAGCAGCCCAAACCCAGGGGAGCCCCAGCATTTT. Its translation is CASSPNPGEPQHF.

This chain joins TRBV11-2 and TRBJ2-3; 11 bases align to TRBD2. With V trimmed by 8 bases and J by 4 bases, 2 bases remained unmatched. Germline-derived CDR1 and CDR2 are SGHAT and FQNNGV. The CDR3 consists of 13 residues. CDR3 amino acids: CASGTSGADTQYF. CDR3 in DNA: TGTGCCAGCGGGACTAGCGGAGCAGATACGCAGTATTTT.

The rearrangement uses TRBV28 and TRBJ2-7; 7 nucleotides line up with TRBD2. Germline CDR1 MDHEN, CDR2 SYDVKM. The CDR3 loop spans 15 amino acids. With V trimmed by 2 bases and J by 4 bases, 8 bases remained unmatched. The CDR3 region is CASSLGGGFGYEQYF. The CDR3 nucleotides are TGTGCCAGCAGTTTAGGGGGGGGTTTCGGGTACGAGCAGTACTTC.

The rearrangement joins TRBV7-8 to TRBJ2-5; tentative D call: TRBD2 (6 bases). Germline V CDR1 and CDR2: SGHVS, FQNEAQ. CDR3 length: 13 residues. CDR3 bases: TGTGCTTCTGGAGGGGCCAGGCAAGAGACCCAGTACTTC. Its protein product is CASGGARQETQYF.

This CDR3 reads CASRSQGAYGYTF. As DNA, the CDR3 is TGTGCCAGCAGGTCACAGGGGGCTTATGGCTACACCTTC. The chain recombines TRBV28 with TRBJ1-2; TRBD1 matches at 9 bases. Germline-derived CDR1 and CDR2 are MDHEN and SYDVKM. The CDR3 consists of 13 residues. The V segment lost 6 bases and the J segment 5 bases; nucleotides outside the gene matches: 4.

This chain links TRBV4-1 with TRBJ2-7, with 8 bases identical to TRBD2. Germline V gene lookup returns CDR1 MGHRA and CDR2 YSYEKL. The ends lost 3 bases at V and 6 bases at J; junction bases unmatched: 7. CDR3 length: 14 amino acids. CDR3: CASSQDGGRFEQYF. Written as DNA, the CDR3 is TGCGCCAGCAGCCAGGATGGCGGGAGGTTCGAGCAGTACTTC.

V usage is TRBV28 and J usage is TRBJ2-2; 11 bases line up with TRBD2. CDR1 and CDR2 from the germline V gene are MDHEN and SYDVKM. This CDR3 comprises 16 residues. V trimming: 6 bases; J trimming: 7 bases; junction bases outside the gene matches: 10. CDR3 sequence reads: CASRFLAGGSGGELFF. For the CDR3, the DNA is TGTGCCAGCAGGTTTCTAGCGGGAGGCTCGGGCGGGGAGCTGTTTTTT.

The V gene is TRBV4-1, the J gene TRBJ2-1; TRBD2 aligns across 8 bases. The CDR3 totals 16 residues. V trimming: 2 bases; J trimming: 2 bases; junction bases outside the gene matches: 5. The germline gives CDR1 MGHRA, CDR2 YSYEKL. The CDR3, as DNA: TGCGCCAGCAGCCAAACGAGCGGGAGCCCCTACAATGAGCAGTTCTTC. The encoded protein is CASSQTSGSPYNEQFF.

The rearrangement uses TRBV5-6 and TRBJ2-1, with 9 nucleotides matching TRBD1. J was trimmed by 8 bases and V by 3 bases; bases with no gene match: 12. This CDR3 spans 16 amino acids. The germline gives CDR1 SGHDT, CDR2 YYEEEE. This chain's CDR3 is CASSSPGQGGLDEQFF. DNA for the CDR3: TGTGCCAGCAGCTCCCCGGGACAGGGTGGTTTGGATGAGCAGTTCTTC.

The chain uses TRBV5-4 and TRBJ2-7; 11 nucleotides align to TRBD1. Losses at the gene ends were 4 bases for V and 5 bases for J; bases not matched to a gene: 5. Germline V gives CDR1 SGHNT, CDR2 YYREEE (reference sequence). This CDR3 has 14 amino acids. CDR3 loop: CASSRTGGGNEQYF. The CDR3 nucleotides are TGTGCCAGCAGCCGGACAGGGGGCGGGAACGAGCAGTACTTC.

This chain connects TRBV5-1 to TRBJ2-1; 8 bases line up with TRBD2. The trim removed 7 bases at V and 7 bases at J, leaving 13 bases unmatched. The CDR3 extends over 15 amino acids. The germline CDR1 and CDR2 sequences are SGHRS and YFSETQ. The CDR3: CASPGLEGEGNEQFF. CDR3 bases: TGCGCCAGCCCGGGACTAGAGGGGGAAGGGAATGAGCAGTTCTTC.

CDR3 sequence: CASSLVGGQETQYF. CDR3 nucleotides: TGTGCCAGCAGCTTAGTGGGGGGCCAAGAGACCCAGTACTTC. The chain couples TRBV11-2 to TRBJ2-5; TRBD2 is a possible D gene (6 bases). With 1 base removed from V and 1 base from J, the gap between germline ends came to 7 bases. The CDR3 spans 14 residues. Per germline, CDR1 SGHAT and CDR2 FQNNGV. The full variable domain, with the rest looked up from reference TRBV11-2 and TRBJ2-5, is EAGVAQSPRYKIIEKRQSVAFWCNPISGHATLYWYQQILGQGPKLLIQFQNNGVVDDSQLPKDRFSAERLKGVDSTLKIQPAKLEDSAVYLCASSLVGGQETQYFGPGTRLLVL.

The V and J genes are TRBV5-1 and TRBJ2-5; 7 bases map to TRBD2. With V trimmed by 5 bases and J by 5 bases, 9 bases remained unmatched. CDR3 size: 14 residues. Germline V lookup: CDR1 SGHRS, CDR2 YFSETQ. The CDR3 DNA follows: TGCGCCAGCAGGCCCGGACTAGTAAAGGAGACCCAGTACTTC. Translated, it gives CASRPGLVKETQYF.

This chain connects TRBV11-2 to TRBJ2-3, with 9 bases lining up with TRBD2. After removal of 5 bases from V and 7 bases from J, the junction contained 10 bases not matched to a gene. Germline CDR1 and CDR2: SGHAT and FQNNGV. The CDR3 runs to 15 residues. CDR3 nucleotide sequence: TGTGCCAGCAGCCCGATCTCCGGGACTAGCCATACGCAGTATTTT. Protein product: CASSPISGTSHTQYF.

This clone was seen a handful of times. The chain carries TRBV18 and TRBJ2-1; a possible D gene is TRBD2 (5 bases). With 2 bases removed from V and 13 bases from J, the gap between germline ends came to 18 bases. The germline V gene has CDR1 KGHSH and CDR2 LQKENI. The CDR3 runs 14 residues. The CDR3 bases are TGTGCCAGCTCACCAAATAAGGACTCGGTAGGACAGTTCTTC. This gives the protein CASSPNKDSVGQFF.

The chain is built from TRBV3-1 (or the pseudogene TRBV3-2) and TRBJ1-6; D is ambiguous. This CDR3 is built from 14 residues. The germline V gene encodes CDR1 LGHDT and CDR2 YNNKEL (reference sequence). V was trimmed by 3 bases and J by 0 bases, leaving 3 bases between them. CDR3 sequence: CASSQSSYNSPLHF. CDR3 in DNA: TGTGCCAGCAGCCAGAGCTCCTATAATTCACCCCTCCACTTT.

The gene calls are TRBV5-6 and TRBJ2-7; 11 bases are a match to TRBD2. After removal of 3 bases from V and 1 base from J, the junction contained 3 bases not matched to a gene. The CDR3 covers 15 residues. CDR1 SGHDT and CDR2 YYEEEE come from the germline V gene. This chain's CDR3 is CASSWRLAGSYEQYF. The CDR3 region has the DNA TGTGCCAGCAGCTGGAGACTAGCGGGGTCCTACGAGCAGTACTTC.